Listed below are T cell receptor beta chains from one sample, sequenced in a study of blood T cell repertoires in COVID-19. Assay: immunoSEQ multiplex PCR; the TCRdb copy retains only in-frame clones and omits some. The profile shows some 200,000 clones, approximately 83% of them singletons. The sequenced material came from PBMCs or T cells enriched from blood (not recorded which). The receptor set was obtained from a woman aged 40 to 55 with acute COVID-19. CDR3s include the opening cysteine and the closing phenylalanine or tryptophan. The D gene is left open where the match is weak. A row's size may be missing; if present it is once, few, many or a size class.

>TRBJ2-7|TRBD1|-|TRBV5-1
CASSLGDRVTYEQYF
TGCGCCAGCAGCTTAGGGGACAGGGTCACCTACGAGCAGTACTTC
>TRBJ1-1|TRBD1|-|TRBV5-1
CASSFTGAGNTEAFF
TGCGCCAGCAGTTTCACAGGGGCTGGGAACACTGAAGCTTTCTTT
>TRBJ1-6|-|-|TRBV4-3
CASSQDPPGSSSYNSPLHF
TGCGCCAGCAGCCAAGATCCGCCGGGGTCGAGCTCCTATAATTCACCCCTCCACTTT
>TRBJ2-5|TRBD1|-|TRBV28
CASKGAPRETQYF
TGTGCCAGCAAGGGGGCGCCTCGTGAGACCCAGTACTTC
>TRBJ1-1|-|-|TRBV30
CASLGGTEAFF
TGTGCCTCCTTAGGGGGTACTGAAGCTTTCTTT
>TRBJ1-3|-|-|TRBV3-1/TRBV3-2
CASSQGVQGRNTIYF
TGTGCCAGCAGCCAAGGGGTGCAGGGCAGAAACACCATATATTTT
>TRBJ2-2|TRBD1|few|TRBV25-1
CASRTQGMPGELFF
TGTGCCAGCAGGACACAGGGGATGCCCGGGGAGCTGTTTTTT
>TRBJ1-5|-|-|TRBV24-1
CATSDPTGGIHQPQHF
TGTGCCACCAGTGATCCAACCGGGGGGATTCATCAGCCCCAGCATTTT
>TRBJ2-1|TRBD2|-|TRBV5-1
CASSFSGGANNEQFF
TGCGCCAGCAGCTTTAGCGGGGGCGCCAACAATGAGCAGTTCTTC
>TRBJ2-1|-|-|TRBV28
CASSLSGRSQQFF
TGTGCCAGCAGTTTAAGTGGGAGGTCACAGCAGTTCTTC
>TRBJ1-2|-|-|TRBV20-1
CSASGPNTNYGYTF
TGCAGTGCTAGTGGGCCAAATACTAACTATGGCTACACCTTC
>TRBJ1-5|-|-|TRBV28
CASRPRGRPQHF
TGTGCCAGCAGACCCAGGGGAAGGCCCCAGCATTTT
>TRBJ1-2|-|-|TRBV5-1
CASSPDPQGPSTF
TGCGCCAGCAGCCCCGACCCCCAGGGCCCCTCTACCTTC
>TRBJ2-7|-|-|TRBV19
CASSTGGPYEQYF
TGTGCCAGTAGTACAGGGGGGCCCTACGAGCAGTACTTC
>TRBJ2-7|-|-|TRBV27
CASCRAGGIEQYF
TGTGCCAGCTGCCGGGCAGGAGGAATCGAGCAGTACTTC
>TRBJ2-2|-|-|TRBV7-3
CASSFGATGELFF
TGTGCCAGCAGCTTTGGAGCCACCGGGGAGCTGTTTTTT
>TRBJ2-3|TRBD2|-|TRBV7-9
CAATSAGTDTQYF
TGTGCCGCGACTAGCGCCGGCACAGATACGCAGTATTTT
>TRBJ1-4|TRBD1|-|TRBV5-1
CASSSYTGGVKEKLFF
TGCGCCAGCAGCTCCTATACAGGGGGAGTTAAAGAAAAACTGTTTTTT
>TRBJ1-2|-|-|TRBV5-6
CASSFYEGGTLGGYTF
TGTGCCAGCAGCTTTTATGAGGGAGGGACCCTGGGTGGCTACACCTTC
>TRBJ1-1|-|once|TRBV19
CASSITRLAEAFF
TGTGCCAGTAGTATTACGAGGTTGGCTGAAGCTTTCTTT
>TRBJ1-6|-|once|TRBV6-4
CASKARHSPLHF
TGTGCCAGCAAGGCCAGGCATTCACCCCTCCACTTT
>TRBJ1-4|-|-|TRBV4-3
CASSLAGEKLFF
TGCGCCAGCAGCCTCGCGGGTGAAAAACTGTTTTTT
>TRBJ2-1|TRBD2|-|TRBV30
CAWSGGRTSSYNEQFF
TGTGCCTGGAGTGGAGGCCGGACTAGCTCCTACAATGAGCAGTTCTTC
>TRBJ1-4|TRBD1|few|TRBV19
CASSSRRWTGGELEKKLFF
TGTGCCAGTAGTTCCCGCCGGTGGACAGGGGGCGAGTTGGAGAAAAAACTGTTTTTT
>TRBJ2-2|TRBD2|-|TRBV11-1
CASSFSGGGRELFF
TGTGCCAGCAGCTTTTCGGGAGGCGGAAGGGAGCTGTTTTTT